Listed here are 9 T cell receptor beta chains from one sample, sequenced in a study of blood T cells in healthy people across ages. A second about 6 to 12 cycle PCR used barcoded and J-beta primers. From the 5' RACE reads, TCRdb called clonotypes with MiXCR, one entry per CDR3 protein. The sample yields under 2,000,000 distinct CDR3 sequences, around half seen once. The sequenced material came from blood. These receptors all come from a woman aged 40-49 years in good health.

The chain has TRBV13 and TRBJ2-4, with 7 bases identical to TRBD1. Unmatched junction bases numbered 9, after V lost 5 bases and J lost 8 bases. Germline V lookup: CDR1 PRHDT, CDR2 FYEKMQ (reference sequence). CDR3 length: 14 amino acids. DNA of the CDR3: TGTGCCAGCAGCCCCAGGGCAGGGGGAGACATTCAGTACTTC. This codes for CASSPRAGGDIQYF.

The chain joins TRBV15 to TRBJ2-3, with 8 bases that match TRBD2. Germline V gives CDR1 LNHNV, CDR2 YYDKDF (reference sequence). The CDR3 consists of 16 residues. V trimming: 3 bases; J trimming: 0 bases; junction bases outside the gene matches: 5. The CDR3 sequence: CATSSYGGGSTDTQYF. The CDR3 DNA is TGTGCCACCAGCAGTTACGGGGGGGGTAGCACAGATACGCAGTATTTT.

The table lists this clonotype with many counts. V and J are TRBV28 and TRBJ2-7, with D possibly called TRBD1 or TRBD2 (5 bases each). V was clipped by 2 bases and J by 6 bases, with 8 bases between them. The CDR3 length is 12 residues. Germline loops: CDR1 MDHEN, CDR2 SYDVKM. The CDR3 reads CASSLPGGEQYF. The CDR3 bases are TGTGCCAGCAGTTTACCTGGGGGCGAGCAGTACTTC.

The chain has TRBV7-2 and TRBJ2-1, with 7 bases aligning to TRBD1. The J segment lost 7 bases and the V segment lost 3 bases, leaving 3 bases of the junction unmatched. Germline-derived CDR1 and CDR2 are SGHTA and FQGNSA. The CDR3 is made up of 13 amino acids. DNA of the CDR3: TGTGCCAGCAGCTTGGGGACAGCAAATGAGCAGTTCTTC. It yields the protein CASSLGTANEQFF.

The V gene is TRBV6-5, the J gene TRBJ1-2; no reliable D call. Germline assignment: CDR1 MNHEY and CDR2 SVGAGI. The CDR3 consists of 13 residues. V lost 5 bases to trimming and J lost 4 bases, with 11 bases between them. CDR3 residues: CASSGNRGYGYTF. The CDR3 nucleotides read TGTGCCAGCAGTGGCAATAGAGGCTATGGCTACACCTTC.

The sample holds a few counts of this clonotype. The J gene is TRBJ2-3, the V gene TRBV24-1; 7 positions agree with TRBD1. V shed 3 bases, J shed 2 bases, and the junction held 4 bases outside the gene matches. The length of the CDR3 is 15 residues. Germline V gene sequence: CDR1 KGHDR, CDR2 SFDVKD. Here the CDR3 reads CATSDPGQATDTQYF. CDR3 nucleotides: TGTGCCACCAGTGATCCTGGACAGGCCACAGATACGCAGTATTTT.

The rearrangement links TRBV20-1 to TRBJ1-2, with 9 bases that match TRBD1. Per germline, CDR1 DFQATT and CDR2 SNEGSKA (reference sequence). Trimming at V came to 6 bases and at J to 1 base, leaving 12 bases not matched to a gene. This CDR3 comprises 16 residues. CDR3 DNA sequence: TGCAGTGCCCGCGGGACAGGGAAATCTTTTAACTATGGCTACACCTTC. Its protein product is CSARGTGKSFNYGYTF.

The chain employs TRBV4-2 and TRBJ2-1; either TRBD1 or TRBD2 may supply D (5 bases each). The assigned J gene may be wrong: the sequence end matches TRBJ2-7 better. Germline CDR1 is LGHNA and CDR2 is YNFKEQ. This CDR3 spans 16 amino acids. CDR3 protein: CASSRETVNSYNEQYF. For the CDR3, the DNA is TGTGCCAGCAGCCGGGAGACAGTGAACTCCTACAATGAGCAGTACTTC.

The CDR3 nucleotides read TGCAGTGTTCCAAAGAGCTCCTACAATGAGCAGTTCTTC. Translation gives CSVPKSSYNEQFF. The chain is built from TRBV20-1 and TRBJ2-1; D unclear. Trimming stripped 7 bases from V and 0 bases from J, with 10 bases between. Per the germline V gene, CDR1 is DFQATT and CDR2 is SNEGSKA (reference sequence). The CDR3 has 13 amino acids.